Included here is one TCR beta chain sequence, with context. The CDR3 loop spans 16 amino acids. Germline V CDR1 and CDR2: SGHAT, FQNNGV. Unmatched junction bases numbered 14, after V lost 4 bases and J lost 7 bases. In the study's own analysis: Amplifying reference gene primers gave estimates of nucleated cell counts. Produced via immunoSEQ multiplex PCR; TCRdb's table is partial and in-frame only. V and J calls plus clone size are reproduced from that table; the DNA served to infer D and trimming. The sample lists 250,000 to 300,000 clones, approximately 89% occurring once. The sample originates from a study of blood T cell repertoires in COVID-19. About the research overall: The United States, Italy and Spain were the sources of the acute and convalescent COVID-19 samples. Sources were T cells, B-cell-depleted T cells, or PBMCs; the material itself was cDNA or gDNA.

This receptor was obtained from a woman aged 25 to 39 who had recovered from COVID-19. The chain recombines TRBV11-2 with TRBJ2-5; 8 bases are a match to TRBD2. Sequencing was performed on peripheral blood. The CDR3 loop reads CASSWGSGDGRGTQYF. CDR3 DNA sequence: TGTGCCAGCAGCTGGGGGAGTGGGGACGGGAGGGGGACCCAGTACTTC.